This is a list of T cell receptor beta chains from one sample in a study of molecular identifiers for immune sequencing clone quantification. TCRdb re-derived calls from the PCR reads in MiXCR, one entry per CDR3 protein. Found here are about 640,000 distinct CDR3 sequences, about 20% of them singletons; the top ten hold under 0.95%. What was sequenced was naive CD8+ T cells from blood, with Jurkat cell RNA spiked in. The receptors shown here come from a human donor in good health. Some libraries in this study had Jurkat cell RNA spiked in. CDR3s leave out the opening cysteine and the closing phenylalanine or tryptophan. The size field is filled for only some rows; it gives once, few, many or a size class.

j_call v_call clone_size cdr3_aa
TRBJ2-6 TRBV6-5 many ASSYSPVANVLT
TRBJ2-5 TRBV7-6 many ASSSPPGKGIFQETQY
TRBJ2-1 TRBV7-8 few ASSVTSGGANEQF
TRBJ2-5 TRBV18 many ASSQYKRDREETQY
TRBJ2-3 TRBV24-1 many ATSDGGLTDTQY
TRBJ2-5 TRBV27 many ASSFDSLETQY
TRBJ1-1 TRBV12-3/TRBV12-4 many ASSPLRYTEAF
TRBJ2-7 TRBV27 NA ASSYDRAGYEQY
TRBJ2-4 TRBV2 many ASLGLRESFQY
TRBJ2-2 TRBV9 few ASSVLGTSMIETGELF
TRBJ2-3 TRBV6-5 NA ASSYGVGGLGNTQY
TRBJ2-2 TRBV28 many ASSFLGTLANTGELF
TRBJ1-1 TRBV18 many ASSPLGYTEAF
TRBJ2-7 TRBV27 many ASSLSGTSWYEQY
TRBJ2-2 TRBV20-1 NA SAPSRTGGLTGGLF
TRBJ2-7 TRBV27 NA ASSPASGSYEQY
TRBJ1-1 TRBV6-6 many ASSYSQGAEAF
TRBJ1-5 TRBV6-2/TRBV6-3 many ASSLPDYSNQPQH
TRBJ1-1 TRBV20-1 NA SASLGLEAF
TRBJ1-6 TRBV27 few ASSLTRDRAFSPLH
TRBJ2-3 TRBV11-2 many ASSRTTGSLRDTDTQY
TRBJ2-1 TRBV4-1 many ASSQGLGFVTDREDDNEQF
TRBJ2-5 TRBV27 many ASSLWANQETQY
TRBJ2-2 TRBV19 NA ASSLGLLNTGELF
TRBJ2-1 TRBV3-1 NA ASSLPGLAARNEQF
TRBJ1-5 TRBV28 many ASSLQTGVQPQH
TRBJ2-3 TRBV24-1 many ATSDLVGESDTQY
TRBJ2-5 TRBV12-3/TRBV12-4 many ASSVTSGGPGGETQY
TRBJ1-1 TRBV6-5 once ASTLYGQGAMNTEAF
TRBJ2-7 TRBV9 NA ASSPSGAGSYEQY
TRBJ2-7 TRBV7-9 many ASSLALGGGNEQY
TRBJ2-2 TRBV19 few ASSFAGGGNTGELF